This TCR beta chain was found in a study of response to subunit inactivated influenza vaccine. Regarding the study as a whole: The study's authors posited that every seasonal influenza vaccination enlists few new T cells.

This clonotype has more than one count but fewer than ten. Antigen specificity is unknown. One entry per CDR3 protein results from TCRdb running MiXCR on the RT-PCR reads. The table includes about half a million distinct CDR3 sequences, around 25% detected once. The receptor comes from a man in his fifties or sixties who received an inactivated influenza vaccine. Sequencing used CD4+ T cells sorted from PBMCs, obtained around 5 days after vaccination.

The CDR3 sequence is CASSLGGTGHTGELFF. The CDR3 nucleotides read TGCGCCAGCAGCCTGGGGGGCACAGGTCACACCGGGGAGCTGTTTTTT. The rearrangement joins TRBV5-1 to TRBJ2-2; the D gene could be TRBD1 or TRBD2 (6 bases each). The V end lost 4 bases, the J end lost 3 bases, and 16 bases lay between the germline ends. Germline CDR1 and CDR2: SGHRS and YFSETQ. This CDR3 has 16 residues.